This T cell receptor beta chain was identified during a study of Tregs in tolerant kidney transplant recipients (dated by TCRdb to about 2019). Turning to the overall study: Transplants used related donors with nonmyeloablative bone marrow transplantation; mixed chimerism was transient in the human trials. The study used TCRbeta sequencing to identify donor-specific regulatory T cells before combined kidney and bone marrow transplantation, then tracked those cells after transplant.

The study at large found these results: Although technical replication error seemed to be minimal, the question of biological reproducibility was not addressed directly. The most biologically relevant and donor-specific TCRbeta repertoire appeared to be identified by expanding Tregs with activated donor B cells. For some patients the PCR primers changed over time, which made it impossible to compare the samples from those patients at the nucleotide level. In tolerant patients, the expansion of donor-specific Tregs was greater than global Treg expansion, suggesting that the expansion was antigen-driven rather than nonspecific. Because only a small number of patients were included, the study had limitations, and the results will need to be validated in larger populations as well as under other immunosuppression protocols.

Concerning this clone itself: Its antigen specificity is not known. One base away there is no much larger clone; base qualities are not given.

Genomic DNA was extracted from sorted cells with the QIAGEN DNeasy Blood and Tissue Kit for TCRbeta CDR3 sequencing. High-throughput TCRbeta CDR3 sequencing, which included PCR amplification with bias correction and internal controls, was done commercially through immunoSEQ. Processing in the source paper ran as follows. Unique productive TCRbeta sequences were defined by CDR3 nucleotide sequence when primers matched and otherwise by CDR3 amino acid sequence together with Vbeta and Jbeta genes. To correct for sorting error, sequences found in more than one sorted population at a frequency ratio of 2:1 or less were discarded, and the remaining shared sequences were assigned to the population with the higher frequency. A sequence was defined as donor-reactive if the sequence was expanded at least 5-fold in CFSE-low cells compared with unstimulated cells and had a frequency of at least 0.01% in CFSE-low cells. Repertoire divergence was quantified by Jensen-Shannon divergence using the top 100 TCRbeta sequences ranked by frequency. For samples with multiple sequencing runs, sorting error was corrected separately for each run before the runs were pooled. Not all clones reach the TCRdb copy of this immuneACCESS table, which keeps in-frame sequences only. Checked studies attribute under half of the gap to unresolved V genes and leave the rest unexplained. V and J calls and clone size are given by that table; D and trimming were obtained from the DNA. The sample yields tens of thousands of clones; roughly 89% were counted once. The top ten clonotypes cover approximately 0.36% of the sample.

From the cysteine through the phenylalanine, the CDR3 covers 16 amino acids. The DNA shown is the 48-base CDR3, in frame from base 1. V lost 2 bases and J lost 1 base, and the count of bases not matched to a germline gene is 4. CDR1 and CDR2 are read off the germline V gene as SGDLS and YYNGEE. In the paper's terms, the time point label means: blood sample drawn before combined kidney and bone marrow transplant. Unstimulated Tregs (CD4+CD25+CD127-), CD4+ non-Tregs (CD4+CD25-), CD4 and CD8 cells were FACS-sorted from thawed PBMCs. The patients were a handful of recipients of combined kidney and bone marrow transplants from the ITN036ST trial, and samples were available only for these trial subjects. Healthy control blood was separated into PBMCs by Ficoll density gradient and cryopreserved, and patient PBMCs were collected both before and after transplant.

The chain is assembled from TRBV9 and TRBJ2-1; 9 bases in between match TRBD1. This receptor was identified in a human donor who received a combined kidney and bone marrow transplant. This specimen consisted of CD4+ T cells from blood, obtained before the transplant. The CDR3 here reads CASSVTGTGSYNEQFF. The DNA sequence is as follows: TGTGCCAGCAGCGTGACCGGGACAGGGTCCTACAATGAGCAGTTCTTC.